This note documents a single T cell receptor beta chain sequence. In its sample, this clone was seen a few times. This clone's antigen is unknown. The input lacks base qualities; no much larger clone sits a single base away. Taken with the paper, the label for time point translates to: week 47, end of study. Each vaccine dose, consisting of 300 ug of a 20-mer mutant IDH1 peptide in Montanide, was administered subcutaneously with topical imiquimod. Across visits V03 through V10, patients got a total of eight vaccinations, given in weeks 1, 3, 5, 7, 11, 15, 19 and 23. The donors had newly diagnosed IDH1-mutant astrocytomas of WHO grade 3 or 4 that showed loss of nuclear ATRX. The samples were drawn from NOA16, a multicentre, single-arm, open-label phase I trial in Germany that tested a mutant IDH1 peptide vaccine in humans for the first time. The DNeasy Blood and Tissue Kit was used to extract genomic DNA from EDTA blood for TCRB sequencing.

The sample belongs to a study of a mutant IDH1 vaccine in newly diagnosed glioma (dated by TCRdb to the early 2020s). Some background on the complete study: Vaccination was initiated 4-6 weeks after radiotherapy alone, or concurrently with temozolomide cycles in the chemotherapy-containing groups. Of the roughly 30 treated patients, around 62% were male and about 40% were female, and a mean age of 40.4 years was recorded. Longitudinal TCRB deep sequencing was performed for roughly 24 treated patients wherever samples were available for exploratory analyses. Peripheral blood was drawn at six visits: V03 (baseline), V05, V07, V10, V12 and V13. The week-35 safety follow-up was designated visit V12, and the week-47 end of study was designated visit V13. Before enrollment, patients had received standard therapy of radiotherapy alone, temozolomide alone, or radiochemotherapy with temozolomide; most received the combination.

Libraries were prepared through the immunoSEQ multiplex PCR assay. Rearranged TCR beta chain sequences were amplified with the hsTCRB Kit following the manufacturer's protocol. TCRB libraries were sequenced on an Illumina MiSeq. The original methods were these. The proprietary platform of the kit vendor was used for demultiplexing, trimming and gene mapping. This is the immuneACCESS table as TCRdb keeps it, with only in-frame sequences that have V and J called. A part of the clones is gone; compared with another copy, unresolved V genes explain less than half, and the rest is unexplained. That table supplies the V and J calls and clone size; D and trimming were determined from the DNA. The sample table records tens of thousands of clones; roughly four fifths of these occur just once. The ten largest account for 3.8% of the sample. Cut back by 1 base and 6 bases, the V and J ends lie 16 bases apart. Reading the germline V gene gives CDR1 MGHRA and CDR2 YSYEKL. The CDR3 holds 16 amino acids from the cysteine to the phenylalanine. Kept here is only the CDR3 DNA, which spans 48 bases and is read in frame from base 1.

The paper's findings and limits, for the study overall: Changes in the top peripheral T cell clonotypes picked up by TCRB sequencing did not appear to be linked to pseudoprogression. The authors noted that analyses of patient blood samples could not be reproduced because of sample limitations. Immune responses induced by the vaccine were seen in roughly 95% of patients across multiple MHC alleles. Availability determined which PBMC samples were chosen for TCRB deep sequencing.

The material was PBMCs, obtained from a glioma patient whose treatment included an IDH1 peptide vaccine. The clonotype comes from a man under 40 with glioma. The chain joins TRBV4-1 to TRBJ1-5; tentative D gene TRBD1, with 5 bases matching. The DNA sequence reads TGCGCCAGCAGCCAAGCGGGGCAGGCAGGTGGTCAGCCCCAGCATTTT. This translates into CASSQAGQAGGQPQHF.